Presented here are 21 T cell receptor beta chains from one specimen sequenced in a study of cytomegalovirus exposure and HLA in healthy donors. Both 60 Vbeta primers and 13 Jbeta primers went into the PCR. Generated by immunoSEQ multiplex PCR, the TCRdb table keeps only in-frame clones and is missing some. The repertoire holds around 100,000 clones, with roughly 85% as singletons. The sequencing input was PBMCs. The receptors were sampled from a woman in her thirties or forties in good health and CMV-seronegative.

The chain joins TRBV7-8 to TRBJ2-1; D possibly corresponds to TRBD2 (6 bases). Germline CDR1 is SGHVS and CDR2 is FQNEAQ. The CDR3 extends over 17 amino acids. The germline V and J ends were trimmed by 2 bases and 6 bases, with 20 bases remaining between them. The CDR3 loop reads CASSLSYPDYPFNEQFF. CDR3 bases: TGTGCCAGCAGCTTATCGTACCCGGACTACCCGTTCAATGAGCAGTTCTTC.

V is TRBV5-4 and J is TRBJ1-4, with TRBD1 as a possible D gene (5 bases). This CDR3 region has 14 residues. V gave up 0 bases and J gave up 4 bases, with 7 bases separating them. Looked up from germline, CDR1 is SGHNT and CDR2 is YYREEE (reference sequence). The CDR3 coding sequence is TGTGCCAGCAGCTTGGCACAGGATAATGAAAAACTGTTTTTT. Translation: CASSLAQDNEKLFF.

This rearrangement joins TRBV6-5 to TRBJ1-5, with D maybe TRBD1 (6 bases). Germline CDR1 MNHEY, CDR2 SVGAGI. V lost 4 bases, J lost 5 bases, and 18 bases lay in between. The CDR3 totals 16 residues. CDR3 DNA sequence: TGTGCCAGCAGTTTCTACGGGACAAGAAAAGATCAGCCCCAGCATTTT. This codes for CASSFYGTRKDQPQHF.

V usage is TRBV7-2 and J usage is TRBJ1-6; the D gene is possibly TRBD1 (6 bases). The CDR3 is 16 amino acids. V lost 2 bases and J lost 4, with 12 bases in between. CDR1 is SGHTA, CDR2 FQGNSA, per germline. The CDR3 spells CASSLTGPAYNSPLHF. The CDR3 nucleotides are TGTGCCAGCAGCTTAACAGGGCCGGCATATAATTCACCCCTCCACTTT.

V is TRBV29-1 and J is TRBJ2-3, with 8 bases matching TRBD2. CDR3 length: 14 amino acids. Germline V gene sequence: CDR1 SQVTM, CDR2 ANQGSEA. V lost 7 bases to trimming and J lost 3 bases; unmatched junction nucleotides: 9. CDR3 sequence reads: CSGSSGTGTDTQYF. For the CDR3, the DNA is TGCAGCGGGAGTAGCGGGACGGGAACAGATACGCAGTATTTT.

This chain joins TRBV11-2 and TRBJ2-5; 8 bases fit TRBD2. Germline values: CDR1 SGHAT, CDR2 FQNNGV. CDR3 length equals 15 residues. The J segment lost 5 bases and the V segment lost 5 bases, leaving 10 bases of the junction unmatched. The CDR3 here is CASSTRRGDGETQYF. CDR3 coding DNA: TGTGCCAGCAGCACGAGGCGGGGGGACGGGGAGACCCAGTACTTC.

The J gene is TRBJ1-2, the V gene TRBV25-1; possibly TRBD1 for D (6 bases). The germline V gene encodes CDR1 MGHDK and CDR2 SYGVNS. The CDR3 contains 13 residues. The V end was cut by 2 bases, the J end by 3 bases, with 7 bases between. The CDR3 region has the DNA TGTGCCAGCAGTGAAGGACAGTACTATGGCTACACCTTC. Residues: CASSEGQYYGYTF.

This clone was seen a handful of times. The chain has TRBV15 and TRBJ2-2; weak D call: TRBD1 (5 bases). This CDR3 has 13 amino acids. Germline V gene lookup returns CDR1 LNHNV and CDR2 YYDKDF (reference sequence). The V gene lost 2 bases and the J gene lost 8 bases, with 9 bases spanning the gap. The CDR3 DNA sequence: TGTGCCACCAGCAGAAACTCAGGGGGGGAGCTGTTTTTT. Translated, it gives CATSRNSGGELFF.

The sample holds one count of this clone. The CDR3 DNA is TGTGCCAGCAGCCAGGGGACAGGGAACTCTGGGGCCAACGTCCTGACTTTC. Translation gives CASSQGTGNSGANVLTF. The gene calls are TRBV4-2 and TRBJ2-6, with TRBD1 matching 9 bases. The V segment lost 3 bases and the J segment 0 bases; nucleotides outside the gene matches: 3. Germline V gene sequence: CDR1 LGHNA, CDR2 YNFKEQ. The CDR3 extends over 17 amino acids.

The chain couples TRBV5-4 to TRBJ2-3; 13 nucleotides match TRBD2. Germline V gene data show CDR1 as SGHNT and CDR2 as YYREEE (reference sequence). CDR3 length equals 16 residues. V was pared by 5 bases and J by 4 bases, with 7 bases of the junction left unmatched. CDR3 loop: CASSYGLAGVSDTQYF. As DNA, the CDR3 is TGTGCCAGCAGTTACGGACTAGCGGGAGTTTCAGATACGCAGTATTTT.

The chain is built from TRBV5-6 and TRBJ2-1, with a tentative D call TRBD2 (5 bases). V was trimmed by 3 bases and J by 10 bases, leaving 11 bases between them. Germline lookup yields CDR1 SGHDT and CDR2 YYEEEE. The CDR3 has 12 residues. Here the CDR3 reads CASSWGAREQFF. The CDR3 nucleotides are TGTGCCAGCAGCTGGGGAGCTCGGGAGCAGTTCTTC. The entire variable domain, with the rest obtained from reference TRBV5-6 and TRBJ2-1, is as follows: DAGVTQSPTHLIKTRGQQVTLRCSPKSGHDTVSWYQQALGQGPQFIFQYYEEEERQRGNFPDRFSGHQFPNYSSELNVNALLLGDSALYLCASSWGAREQFFGPGTRLTVL.

The rearrangement joins TRBV28 to TRBJ2-5; TRBD2 might be the D (5 bases). V was trimmed by 4 bases and J by 1 base, leaving 16 bases between them. This CDR3 spans 16 amino acids. Germline CDR1 and CDR2: MDHEN and SYDVKM. This CDR3 reads CASSSWIVGGQETQYF. CDR3 sequence (DNA): TGTGCCAGCAGTTCTTGGATAGTAGGAGGCCAAGAGACCCAGTACTTC.

The chain employs TRBV15 and TRBJ1-2, with D perhaps TRBD1 (6 bases). V was shortened by 6 bases and J by 8 bases, with 22 bases between the two germline ends. The germline CDR1 and CDR2 sequences are LNHNV and YYDKDF (reference sequence). The CDR3 is 15 residues long. The CDR3 DNA sequence: TGTGCCACCAGTAAGACGGGACACCCGTCGGGGGGCTACACCTTC. This translates into CATSKTGHPSGGYTF.

This clone appeared a few times. This chain uses TRBV5-6 with TRBJ1-2; perhaps TRBD1 as D (6 bases). The CDR3 spans 11 residues. Germline values: CDR1 SGHDT, CDR2 YYEEEE. The CDR3 spells CASRGHYGYTF. CDR3 in DNA: TGTGCTTCGCGGGGGCACTATGGCTACACCTTC.

The V call is TRBV6-1, the J call TRBJ1-5; D unresolved. This CDR3 region has 12 residues. Per the germline V gene, CDR1 is MNHNS and CDR2 is SASEGT. Deletions cut 10 bases from V and 4 bases from J, with 11 bases between. The CDR3 region has the DNA TGTGCCATCCAGAATTCTAATCAGCCCCAGCATTTT. Translation gives CAIQNSNQPQHF.

The rearrangement joins TRBV7-2 to TRBJ2-5; D is possibly TRBD2 (6 bases). CDR3 length equals 13 residues. Per the germline V gene, CDR1 is SGHTA and CDR2 is FQGNSA. Trimming left V 5 bases short and J 3 bases short, with 10 bases between. CDR3 nucleotide sequence: TGTGCCAGCAGCCCGGGACTGGAAGAGACCCAGTACTTC. Amino acid sequence: CASSPGLEETQYF.

This chain connects TRBV7-9 to TRBJ2-7; TRBD2 matches 9 bases. Unmatched junction bases numbered 6, after V lost 5 bases and J lost 1 base. From germline, CDR1 is SEHNR and CDR2 FQNEAQ (reference sequence). The CDR3 length is 15 residues. DNA for the CDR3: TGTGCCAGCAGCGATTTAGCGGGGGTTTCCTACGAGCAGTACTTC. It specifies CASSDLAGVSYEQYF.

V and J are TRBV10-3 and TRBJ2-7; 8 nucleotides agree with TRBD2. Looked up from germline, CDR1 is ENHRY and CDR2 is SYGVKD. This CDR3 spans 15 amino acids. With 0 bases clipped from V and 6 bases from J, the junction kept 7 bases outside the gene matches. This CDR3 reads CAISESLAGTIEQYF. CDR3 in DNA: TGTGCCATCAGTGAGTCTCTAGCGGGTACCATCGAGCAGTACTTC.

The chain carries TRBV6-1 and TRBJ1-2, with a tentative D call TRBD1 (6 bases). V was cut by 4 bases and J by 4 bases, with 13 bases left in between. Looked up from germline, CDR1 is MNHNS and CDR2 is SASEGT. This CDR3 is built from 14 residues. The CDR3 region has the DNA TGTGCCAGCAGTGGAAGCAGGGGAGTCTATGGCTACACCTTC. This codes for CASSGSRGVYGYTF.

CDR3 DNA sequence: TGTGCCAGCAGCTTGACTAGCGGGAGCTACAATGAGCAGTTCTTC. The encoded protein is CASSLTSGSYNEQFF. V is TRBV5-4 and J is TRBJ2-1; 11 bases line up with TRBD2. With 1 base clipped from V and 3 bases from J, the junction kept 0 bases outside the gene matches. Per germline, CDR1 SGHNT and CDR2 YYREEE (reference sequence). This CDR3 is 15 amino acids long.

This rearrangement joins TRBV7-9 to TRBJ2-1, with TRBD2 matching 12 bases. Germline V gene lookup returns CDR1 SEHNR and CDR2 FQNEAQ (reference sequence). J gave up 7 bases and V 8 bases, and 9 bases lay outside the gene matches. The CDR3 is 15 amino acids. CDR3 DNA: TGTGCCAGCTCTCTAGCGGGAGGGCCCGAAAATGAGCAGTTCTTC. Amino acid sequence: CASSLAGGPENEQFF.